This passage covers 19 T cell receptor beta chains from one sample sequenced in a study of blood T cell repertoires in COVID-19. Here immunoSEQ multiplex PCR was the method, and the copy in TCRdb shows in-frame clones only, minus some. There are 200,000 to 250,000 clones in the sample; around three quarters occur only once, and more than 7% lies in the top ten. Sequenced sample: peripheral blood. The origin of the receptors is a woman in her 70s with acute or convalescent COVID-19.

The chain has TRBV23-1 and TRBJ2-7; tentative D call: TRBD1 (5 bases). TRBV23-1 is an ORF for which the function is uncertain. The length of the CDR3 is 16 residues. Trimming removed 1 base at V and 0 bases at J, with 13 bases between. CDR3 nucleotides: TGCGCCAGCAGTCAATTTATCAGGGCCCACTCCTACGAGCAGTACTTC. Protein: CASSQFIRAHSYEQYF.

The CDR3 protein is CATSPSRGNYGYTF. The CDR3 DNA follows: TGTGCCACCAGCCCCAGTAGGGGCAACTATGGCTACACCTTC. This rearrangement joins TRBV15 to TRBJ1-2; tentative D call: TRBD1 (5 bases). The CDR3 is made up of 14 amino acids. The V and J ends lost 5 bases and 2 bases respectively, with 12 bases between them. The germline gives CDR1 LNHNV, CDR2 YYDKDF (reference sequence).

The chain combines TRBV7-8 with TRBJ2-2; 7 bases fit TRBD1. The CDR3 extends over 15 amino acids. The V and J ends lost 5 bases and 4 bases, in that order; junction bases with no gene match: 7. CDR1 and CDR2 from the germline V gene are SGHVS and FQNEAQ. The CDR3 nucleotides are TGTGCCAGCAGCCGTAGGACAGGAGGCACCGGGGAGCTGTTTTTT. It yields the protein CASSRRTGGTGELFF.

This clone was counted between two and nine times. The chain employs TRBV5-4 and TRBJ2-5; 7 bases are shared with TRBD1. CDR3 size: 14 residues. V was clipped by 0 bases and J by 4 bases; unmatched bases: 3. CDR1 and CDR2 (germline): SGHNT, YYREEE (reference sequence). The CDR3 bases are TGTGCCAGCAGCTTGGAGGGGGCTGGAGAGACCCAGTACTTC. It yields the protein CASSLEGAGETQYF. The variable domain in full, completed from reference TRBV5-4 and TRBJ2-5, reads ETGVTQSPTHLIKTRGQQVTLRCSSQSGHNTVSWYQQALGQGPQFIFQYYREEENGRGNFPPRFSGLQFPNYSSELNVNALELDDSALYLCASSLEGAGETQYFGPGTRLLVL.

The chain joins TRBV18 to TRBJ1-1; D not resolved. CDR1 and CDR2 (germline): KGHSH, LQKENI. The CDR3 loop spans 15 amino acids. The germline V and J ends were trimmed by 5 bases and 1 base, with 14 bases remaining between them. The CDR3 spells CASSSSTLENTEAFF. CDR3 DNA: TGTGCCAGCTCAAGCAGTACTCTAGAGAACACTGAAGCTTTCTTT. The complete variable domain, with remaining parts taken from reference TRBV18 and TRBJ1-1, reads NAGVMQNPRHLVRRRGQEARLRCSPMKGHSHVYWYRQLPEEGLKFMVYLQKENIIDESGMPKERFSAEFPKEGPSILRIQQVVRGDSAAYFCASSSSTLENTEAFFGQGTRLTVV.

This chain's CDR3 is CASSLRFGDNSPLHF. CDR3 nucleotide sequence: TGCGCCAGCAGCTTGCGGTTTGGAGATAATTCACCCCTCCACTTT. V gene TRBV5-1 combines with J gene TRBJ1-6; D unclear. V was pared by 1 base and J by 5 bases, with 10 bases between. This CDR3 has 15 amino acids. The V gene's germline CDR1 is SGHRS and CDR2 YFSETQ.

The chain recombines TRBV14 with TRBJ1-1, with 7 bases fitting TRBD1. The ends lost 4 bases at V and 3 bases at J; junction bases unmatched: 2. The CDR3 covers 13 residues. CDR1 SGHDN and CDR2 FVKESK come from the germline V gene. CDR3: CASSLQGDTEAFF. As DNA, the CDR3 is TGTGCCAGCAGCCTTCAGGGGGACACTGAAGCTTTCTTT.

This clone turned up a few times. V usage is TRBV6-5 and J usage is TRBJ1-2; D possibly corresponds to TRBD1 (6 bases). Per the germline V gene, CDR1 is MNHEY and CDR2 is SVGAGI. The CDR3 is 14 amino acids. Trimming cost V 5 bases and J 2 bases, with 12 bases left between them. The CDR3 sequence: CASSRTEKNYGYTF. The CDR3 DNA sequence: TGTGCCAGCAGTAGGACAGAAAAAAACTATGGCTACACCTTC.

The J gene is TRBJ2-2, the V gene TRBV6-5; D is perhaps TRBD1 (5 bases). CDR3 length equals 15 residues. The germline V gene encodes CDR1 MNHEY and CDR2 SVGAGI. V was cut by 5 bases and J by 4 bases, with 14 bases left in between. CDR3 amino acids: CASSLRTLGTGELFF. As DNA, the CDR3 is TGTGCCAGCAGTCTCCGGACACTGGGCACCGGGGAGCTGTTTTTT.

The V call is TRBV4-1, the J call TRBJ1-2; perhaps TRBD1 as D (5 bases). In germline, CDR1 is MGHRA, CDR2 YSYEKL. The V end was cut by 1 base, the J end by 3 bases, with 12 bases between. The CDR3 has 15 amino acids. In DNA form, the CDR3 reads TGCGCCAGCAGCCAAGGAACAGGAAACCACTATGGCTACACCTTC. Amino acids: CASSQGTGNHYGYTF.

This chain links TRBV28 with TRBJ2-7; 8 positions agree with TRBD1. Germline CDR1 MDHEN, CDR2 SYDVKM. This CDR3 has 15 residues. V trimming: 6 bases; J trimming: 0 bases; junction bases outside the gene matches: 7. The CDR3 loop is CASSLGDRSSYEQYF. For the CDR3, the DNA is TGTGCCAGCAGCTTGGGGGACAGGAGCTCCTACGAGCAGTACTTC.

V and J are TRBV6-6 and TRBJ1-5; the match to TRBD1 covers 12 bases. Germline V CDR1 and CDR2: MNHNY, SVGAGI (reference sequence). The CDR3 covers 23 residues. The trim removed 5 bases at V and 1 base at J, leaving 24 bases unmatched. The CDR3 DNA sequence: TGTGCCAGCAGTCCAAACCCGGGGGGACAGGGGGCGATGCCGTCGGAAAGCAATCAGCCCCAGCATTTT. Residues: CASSPNPGGQGAMPSESNQPQHF.

This CDR3 is CASSHRAGRETQYF. CDR3 nucleotide sequence: TGTGCCAGCAGCCATAGAGCGGGGCGAGAGACCCAGTACTTC. The chain couples TRBV14 to TRBJ2-5; TRBD2 aligns across 7 bases. Germline trimming cut 3 bases from V and 4 bases from J; bases unmatched to any gene: 5. The germline CDR1 and CDR2 sequences are SGHDN and FVKESK. This CDR3 is 14 amino acids long.

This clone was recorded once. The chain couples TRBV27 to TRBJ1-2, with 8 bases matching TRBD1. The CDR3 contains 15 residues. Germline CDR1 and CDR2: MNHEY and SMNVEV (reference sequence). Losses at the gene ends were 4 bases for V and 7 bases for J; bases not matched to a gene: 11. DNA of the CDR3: TGTGCCAGCAGTTCAACCGACAGGGGCCACGGTGGCTACACCTTC. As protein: CASSSTDRGHGGYTF.

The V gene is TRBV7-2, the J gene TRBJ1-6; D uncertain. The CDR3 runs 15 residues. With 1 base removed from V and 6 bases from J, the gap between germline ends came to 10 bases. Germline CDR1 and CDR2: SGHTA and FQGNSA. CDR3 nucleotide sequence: TGTGCCAGCAGCTTAGTGTCCGGGGTTAATTCACCCCTCCACTTT. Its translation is CASSLVSGVNSPLHF.

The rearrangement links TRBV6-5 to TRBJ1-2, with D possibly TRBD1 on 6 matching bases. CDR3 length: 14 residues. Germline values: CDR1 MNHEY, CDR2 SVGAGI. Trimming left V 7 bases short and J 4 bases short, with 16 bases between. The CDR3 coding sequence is TGTGCCAGCACCCCAGGAAGAGGGGGCTATGGCTACACCTTC. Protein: CASTPGRGGYGYTF.

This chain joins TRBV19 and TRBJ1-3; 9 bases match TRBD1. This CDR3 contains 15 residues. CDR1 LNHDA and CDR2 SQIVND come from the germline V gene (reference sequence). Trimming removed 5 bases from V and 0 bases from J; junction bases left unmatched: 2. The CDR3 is CASSWDRDSGNTIYF. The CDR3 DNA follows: TGTGCCAGTAGTTGGGACAGGGACTCTGGAAACACCATATATTTT.

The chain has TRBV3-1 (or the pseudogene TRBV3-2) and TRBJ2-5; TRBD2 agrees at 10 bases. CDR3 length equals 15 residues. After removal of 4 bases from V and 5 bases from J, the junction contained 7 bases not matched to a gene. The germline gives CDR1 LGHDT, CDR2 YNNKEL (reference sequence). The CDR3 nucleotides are TGTGCCAGCAGCCTTACTAGCGGGATAGGGGAGACCCAGTACTTC. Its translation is CASSLTSGIGETQYF.

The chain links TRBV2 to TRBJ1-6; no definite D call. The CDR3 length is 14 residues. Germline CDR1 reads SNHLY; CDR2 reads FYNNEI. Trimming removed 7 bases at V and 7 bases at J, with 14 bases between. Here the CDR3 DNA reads TGTGCCAGCAATCGGGATGCCAAGAATTCACCCCTCCACTTT. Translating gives CASNRDAKNSPLHF. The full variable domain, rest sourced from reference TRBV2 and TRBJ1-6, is EPEVTQTPSHQVTQMGQEVILRCVPISNHLYFYWYRQILGQKVEFLVSFYNNEISEKSEIFDDQFSVERPDGSNFTLKIRSTKLEDSAMYFCASNRDAKNSPLHFGNGTRLTVT.